The 17 T cell receptor beta chains in this list originate from one sample, sequenced in a study of control samples from healthy donors and cancer patients. TCRdb's table, derived via immunoSEQ multiplex PCR, lists solely in-frame clones and lacks some. Of about 120,000 clones listed, roughly nine tenths are singletons. Sequencing was carried out using blood. These receptors all come from a man in his late teens or twenties in good health.

This clone was seen more than once but under ten times. The rearrangement joins TRBV18 to TRBJ1-3; D uncertain. Between the trimmed V and J ends, which lost 6 bases and 0 bases, there was a span of 9 bases. The CDR3 sequence is 14 residues long. From germline, CDR1 is KGHSH and CDR2 LQKENI. The CDR3 nucleotides are TGTGCCAGCTCCGACGGGAGCTCTGGAAACACCATATATTTT. Protein sequence: CASSDGSSGNTIYF.

Concerning this clone: One end of the junction does not line up with germline, which may come from a read error. The chain joins TRBV5-5 to TRBJ2-7; D could derive from TRBD1 or TRBD2 (5 bases each). The CDR3 has 13 residues. The germline gives CDR1 SGHKS, CDR2 YYEKEE (reference sequence). The CDR3, as DNA: TGTGCCAGCAGCTCGGGACCCCTCTACCAGCAGTACTTC. It encodes CASSSGPLYQQYF. The full variable domain, completed using reference TRBV5-5 and TRBJ2-7, is DAGVTQSPTHLIKTRGQQVTLRCSPISGHKSVSWYQQVLGQGPQFIFQYYEKEERGRGNFPDRFSARQFPNYSSELNVNALLLGDSALYLCASSSGPLYQQYFGPGTRLTVT.

The chain has TRBV5-1 and TRBJ2-3, with D hard to call. Germline CDR1 reads SGHRS; CDR2 reads YFSETQ. Trimming left V 0 bases short and J 6 bases short, with 5 bases between. The CDR3 is 12 residues long. For the CDR3, the DNA is TGCGCCAGCAGCTTGGGAGTGGATACGCAGTATTTT. Amino acid sequence: CASSLGVDTQYF. The whole variable domain, remainder taken from reference TRBV5-1 and TRBJ2-3, is KAGVTQTPRYLIKTRGQQVTLSCSPISGHRSVSWYQQTPGQGLQFLFEYFSETQRNKGNFPGRFSGRQFSNSRSEMNVSTLELGDSALYLCASSLGVDTQYFGPGTRLTVL.

This chain connects TRBV9 to TRBJ2-3; the D gene is possibly TRBD2 (7 bases). Germline CDR1 reads SGDLS; CDR2 reads YYNGEE. The V end lost 6 bases, the J end lost 0 bases, and 17 bases lay between the germline ends. This CDR3 comprises 16 residues. The CDR3: CASNGGGGRSTDTQYF. The CDR3 DNA follows: TGTGCCAGCAATGGGGGCGGGGGCCGTAGCACAGATACGCAGTATTTT.

The chain is built from TRBV9 and TRBJ1-1; D ambiguous. Trimming pared 8 bases from V and 1 base from J, leaving 15 bases between. Germline assignment: CDR1 SGDLS and CDR2 YYNGEE. This CDR3 is built from 14 residues. This CDR3 reads CASTVGVRNTEAFF. CDR3 DNA: TGTGCCAGTACCGTTGGGGTTAGGAACACTGAAGCTTTCTTT.

This clone was counted between two and nine times. The V call is TRBV4-2, the J call TRBJ1-3; D not certain. Trimming left V 0 bases short and J 3 bases short, with 12 bases between. The germline CDR1 and CDR2 sequences are LGHNA and YNFKEQ. The CDR3 runs to 16 residues. For the CDR3, the DNA is TGTGCCAGCAGCCAAGAAGGCGAGGGTAGTGGAAACACCATATATTTT. Its translation is CASSQEGEGSGNTIYF.

The gene calls are TRBV6-6 and TRBJ2-3; 8 bases line up with TRBD2. Looked up from germline, CDR1 is MNHNY and CDR2 is SVGAGI (reference sequence). V gave up 6 bases and J gave up 1 base; unmatched junction bases: 6. The CDR3 covers 15 residues. CDR3 in amino acids: CASRPPGLGTDTQYF. CDR3 sequence (DNA): TGTGCCAGCAGACCTCCGGGACTAGGCACAGATACGCAGTATTTT.

The rearrangement links TRBV13 to TRBJ1-4, with 8 bases identical to TRBD1. The CDR3 is 13 residues long. CDR1 PRHDT and CDR2 FYEKMQ come from the germline V gene (reference sequence). The V gene end was trimmed by 5 bases and the J gene end by 7 bases; junction bases not matched to a gene: 3. This chain's CDR3 is CASSHGQGEKLFF. DNA for the CDR3: TGTGCCAGCAGCCACGGACAGGGTGAAAAACTGTTTTTT.

The chain has TRBV7-9 and TRBJ1-1, with 8 bases fitting TRBD1. The CDR3 sequence is 19 residues long. Germline V gene sequence: CDR1 SEHNR, CDR2 FQNEAQ (reference sequence). V gave up 1 base and J gave up 0 bases; unmatched junction bases: 13. The CDR3 spells CASSLVRQGALPMNTEAFF. The CDR3 DNA reads as TGTGCCAGCAGCTTAGTTAGGCAGGGGGCGCTTCCGATGAACACTGAAGCTTTCTTT.

The count of this clone is one. This rearrangement joins TRBV9 to TRBJ2-5; a weak D match, TRBD1 (6 bases). The V end was cut by 0 bases, the J end by 2 bases, with 17 bases between. Germline V lookup: CDR1 SGDLS, CDR2 YYNGEE. This CDR3 comprises 17 residues. The CDR3 loop reads CASSVASGFGQQETQYF. CDR3 DNA: TGTGCCAGCAGCGTAGCATCGGGTTTCGGACAGCAAGAGACCCAGTACTTC.

CDR3 nucleotide sequence: TGTGCCAGCAGCCAAGATGCTGGGAGGGGAGGGCCGAACACTGAAGCTTTCTTT. This codes for CASSQDAGRGGPNTEAFF. The chain joins TRBV3-1 (or the pseudogene TRBV3-2) to TRBJ1-1, with D possibly TRBD1 on 5 matching bases. The CDR3 spans 18 residues. The germline V and J ends were trimmed by 0 bases and 1 base, with 18 bases remaining between them. Germline V gene sequence: CDR1 LGHDT, CDR2 YNNKEL (reference sequence).

The chain recombines TRBV23-1 with TRBJ1-2, with TRBD1 as a possible D gene (6 bases). TRBV23-1 is labeled an ORF, and its function is uncertain. The V end lost 7 bases, the J end lost 1 base, and 13 bases lay between the germline ends. The CDR3 runs 14 residues. The CDR3 DNA is TGCGCCAGCACCCGGGACAATAGTAACTATGGCTACACCTTC. This encodes CASTRDNSNYGYTF.

The J gene is TRBJ1-5, the V gene TRBV6-2 or TRBV6-3; D is possibly TRBD1 (5 bases). The CDR3 spans 16 residues. The germline V and J ends were trimmed by 2 bases and 9 bases, with 20 bases remaining between them. Germline CDR1 MNHEY, CDR2 SVGEGT. The CDR3 nucleotides are TGTGCCAGCAGTTACGAGGGGCAGGAGAAATCTTGGCCCCAGCATTTT. Encoded protein: CASSYEGQEKSWPQHF.

This chain joins TRBV7-6 and TRBJ2-7, with D perhaps matching TRBD2 (6 bases). CDR3 length: 15 amino acids. Trimming stripped 5 bases from V and 0 bases from J, with 14 bases between. Per the germline V gene, CDR1 is SGHVS and CDR2 is FNYEAQ. CDR3 sequence reads: CASSAGTLSSYEQYF. The CDR3 DNA follows: TGTGCCAGCAGCGCAGGGACTCTAAGCTCCTACGAGCAGTACTTC.

The chain couples TRBV9 to TRBJ2-1; the D gene is possibly TRBD2 (6 bases). Between the trimmed V and J ends, which lost 3 bases and 11 bases, there was a span of 6 bases. The length of the CDR3 is 10 residues. Germline CDR1 is SGDLS and CDR2 is YYNGEE. Here the CDR3 reads CASSGGKQFF. DNA of the CDR3: TGTGCCAGCAGCGGCGGGAAGCAGTTCTTC.

The chain recombines TRBV20-1 with TRBJ2-1; the D gene is possibly TRBD2 (6 bases). Germline CDR1 DFQATT, CDR2 SNEGSKA (reference sequence). The CDR3 is made up of 14 amino acids. Trimming took 3 bases from V and 5 from J, leaving 14 bases between them. As DNA, the CDR3 is TGCAGTGCTAGTCAGCGGGTTGGGGACAATGAGCAGTTCTTC. Amino acid sequence: CSASQRVGDNEQFF.

A few counts support this clone. This sample also contains other DNA sequences that code for the same CDR3. The rearrangement links TRBV27 to TRBJ2-7; tentatively, D is TRBD2 (5 bases). This CDR3 has 14 amino acids. The ends were cut back, 0 bases at V and 3 bases at J, with 9 bases in the middle. Germline CDR1 is MNHEY and CDR2 is SMNVEV (reference sequence). CDR3: CASSLSPGSYEQYF. Written as DNA, the CDR3 is TGTGCCAGCAGTTTATCCCCGGGAAGCTACGAGCAGTACTTC.